This is a list of T cell receptor beta chains from one sample in a study of T cell repertoires in cytomegalovirus infection. TCRdb recomputed calls from the reads with MiXCR, one row per CDR3 protein. The sample contains 740,000 or so distinct CDR3 sequences, about 40% of which appear only once. The sample was PBMCs. These receptors all come from a human donor in good health (CMV status not recorded). Some clones in this sample may be carry-over from other donors' samples. The CDR3 runs from the conserved cysteine through the conserved F or W. The D gene is left open where the match is weak. Some rows have no size entry. The others give once, few or many, or a class for an expanded clone.

D gene,J gene,clone size,V gene,CDR3 DNA,CDR3 protein
.,TRBJ1-1,many,TRBV7-2,TGTGCCAGCAGCTTTGAAGGATGGAACACTGAAGCTTTCTTT,CASSFEGWNTEAFF
.,TRBJ2-7,.,TRBV27,TGTGCCAGCTCTATCGGCCAGATGGGGCCCTACGAGCAGTACTTC,CASSIGQMGPYEQYF
.,TRBJ2-7,.,TRBV6-6,TGTGCCAGCAGCCTCGGGACACTACTATCCTACGAGCAGTACTTC,CASSLGTLLSYEQYF
TRBD2,TRBJ2-2,few,TRBV20-1,TGCAGTGCTAGAGGGGGTAAAGCGGGATTCACCGGGGAGCTGTTTTTT,CSARGGKAGFTGELFF
.,TRBJ2-5,.,TRBV19,TGTGCCAGTACACCGGGACAAAGGCTCCAAGAGACCCAGTACTTC,CASTPGQRLQETQYF
TRBD1,TRBJ2-7,medium-sized,TRBV7-3,TGTGCCAGCAGCTTAACTCGGGACAGCTCCTACGAGCAGTACTTC,CASSLTRDSSYEQYF
TRBD2,TRBJ2-3,.,TRBV28,TGTGCCAGCAGTTCTCTAGCGGGGGAGAGCACAGATACGCAGTATTTT,CASSSLAGESTDTQYF
.,TRBJ2-2,.,TRBV29-1,TGCAGCGTTGAAAGTGTTCCAACCGGGGAGCTGTTTTTT,CSVESVPTGELFF
TRBD1,TRBJ2-7,.,TRBV12-3/TRBV12-4,TGTGCCAGCAGTCTCACCGGGACAGCATGCGAGCAGTACTTC,CASSLTGTACEQYF
.,TRBJ2-2,.,TRBV7-2,TGTGCCAGCAGCTTTGGGCCGGGGCGGACCGGGGAGCTGTTTTTT,CASSFGPGRTGELFF
.,TRBJ1-2,.,TRBV9,TGTGCCAGCAGCGTAGGGGGCCCGAACTATGGCTACACCTTC,CASSVGGPNYGYTF
.,TRBJ1-5,few,TRBV12-3/TRBV12-4,TGTGCCAGCAGTTTAGCGGAAGGGGGGATGCAGCCCCAGCATTTT,CASSLAEGGMQPQHF
.,TRBJ2-3,many,TRBV7-6,TGTGCCAGCAGCTTACAGGGTACAGATACGCAGTATTTT,CASSLQGTDTQYF
TRBD1,TRBJ2-7,.,TRBV7-8,TGTGCCAGAAGCTTAGCATACAGGGGGCACGAGCAGTACTTC,CARSLAYRGHEQYF
.,TRBJ2-5,.,TRBV7-3,TGTGCCAGCAGCTTCTTCAAGGGAATACAAGAGACCCAGTACTTC,CASSFFKGIQETQYF
.,TRBJ1-5,few,TRBV18,TGTGCCAGCTCACCACAGACAGTTTATCAGCCCCAGCATTTT,CASSPQTVYQPQHF
TRBD1,TRBJ2-7,.,TRBV28,TGTGCCAGCAGTTTTGGACAGGGGCACTACGAGCAGTACTTC,CASSFGQGHYEQYF
TRBD1,TRBJ1-1,.,TRBV4-1,TGCGCCAGCAGCCAGTTCACAGGGGGCGAAAACACTGAAGCTTTCTTT,CASSQFTGGENTEAFF
TRBD1,TRBJ2-1,once,TRBV27,TGTGCCAGCAGCCCACCGACAGGGCTTTCCAATGAGCAGTTCTTC,CASSPPTGLSNEQFF
.,TRBJ1-1,.,TRBV7-9,TGTGCCAGCAGCCAAGGACAGTCCAATGAAGCTTTCTTT,CASSQGQSNEAFF
.,TRBJ1-5,.,TRBV12-3/TRBV12-4,TGTGCCAGCAGTTTTAGCAGTTTGGCAGGGGCCCAGCCCCAGCATTTT,CASSFSSLAGAQPQHF
.,TRBJ2-7,.,TRBV7-2,TGTGCCAGCAGCTCCTCGACAGGCAGCTACGAGCAGTACTTC,CASSSSTGSYEQYF
.,TRBJ2-2,.,TRBV20-1,TGCAGTGCTAGCTGGCAGAACACCGGGGAGCTGTTTTTT,CSASWQNTGELFF
.,TRBJ1-1,many,TRBV19,TGTGCCAGTAGTATTGCGGCAGGGGCCACTGAAGCTTTCTTT,CASSIAAGATEAFF
TRBD2,TRBJ2-3,.,TRBV6-1,TGTGCCAGCAGCCGAAAGGGGGTCGCAGCGGGAGGGGCAGATACGCAGTATTTT,CASSRKGVAAGGADTQYF
.,TRBJ2-7,few,TRBV7-9,TGTGCCAGCAGCTCCCTAGGGGGGGTAGGTATCTACGAGCAGTACTTC,CASSSLGGVGIYEQYF
TRBD1,TRBJ1-1,few,TRBV19,TGTGCCAGTAGTGCGCCGGGACAGTTTATTGAAGCTTTCTTT,CASSAPGQFIEAFF
TRBD1,TRBJ2-6,many,TRBV7-9,TGTGCCAGCAGCTGGACAGGGGGATCTCTTTTCTCTGGGGCCAACGTCCTGACTTTC,CASSWTGGSLFSGANVLTF
.,TRBJ1-6,.,TRBV19,TGTGCCAGTAGTCCCAGACGCGAGAATTCACCCCTCCACTTT,CASSPRRENSPLHF
TRBD2,TRBJ2-5,few,TRBV12-3/TRBV12-4,TGTGCCAGCAGTTTCCCTAGCGGGAGTGACAAGGAGACCCAGTACTTC,CASSFPSGSDKETQYF
.,TRBJ1-1,.,TRBV2,TGTGCCAGCAAGGGGCTTGAAGCTTTCTTT,CASKGLEAFF
.,TRBJ1-1,.,TRBV6-6,TGTGCCAGCAGTTATGGGATAGCGTTGAACACTGAAGCTTTCTTT,CASSYGIALNTEAFF
.,TRBJ2-5,.,TRBV10-3,TGTGCCATCAGTGAGAGTTGGAACGCGGCGGGGAACGCGAAAGAGACCCAGTACTTC,CAISESWNAAGNAKETQYF
.,TRBJ1-3,few,TRBV7-2,TGTGCCAGCAGCCCCGACAGAGCTTTCTCCTCTGGAAACACCATATATTTT,CASSPDRAFSSGNTIYF
.,TRBJ2-1,.,TRBV19,TGTGCCAGTAGTCCATATAGCGGTTCCTACAATGAGCAGTTCTTC,CASSPYSGSYNEQFF
.,TRBJ2-7,.,TRBV5-1,TGCGCCAGCAGCTCGGAGGCCCTTCAGGGCGAGCAGTACTTC,CASSSEALQGEQYF